This T cell receptor (beta chain) comes out of a study of T cells in Graves' hyperthyroidism and ophthalmopathy. RNA transcripts were the template for amplifying TCR beta CDR3 regions. HTBI primers were employed in a first-round RT-PCR of the TCR CDR3. TCRdb called the multiplex PCR reads again in MiXCR, with one record for every CDR3 protein. In the table there are a few hundred thousand distinct CDR3 sequences, around 45% of which are singletons. The CDR3 region is 8 residues in length, termini included. Per germline, CDR1 SNHLY and CDR2 FYNNEI. As concerns this clonotype: The CDR3 ends on some other residue instead of the conserved phenylalanine or tryptophan, so this is likely a read error. The DNA is omitted, as the CDR3 cannot be located on it reliably, and the CDR3 follows TCRdb's listing.

The study excluded patients with uncontrolled infection, other autoimmune disease, pregnancy or lactation. The sequenced sample was peripheral blood or thyroid tissue (not recorded which). The rearrangement joins TRBV2 to TRBJ2-6. This TCR was sampled from a woman aged 18 to 35 with Graves' hyperthyroidism. CDR3 protein: CASSEATS.